These 22 T cell receptor beta chains originate from one sample sequenced in a study of cytomegalovirus exposure and HLA in healthy donors. The primer mix had 60 Vbeta and 13 Jbeta primers. The repertoire was sequenced with immunoSEQ multiplex PCR; TCRdb's copy has only in-frame clones and lacks some. The table records over 150,000 clones, 60% to 85% of them present only once. The sequenced sample consisted of PBMCs. These receptors came from a male donor in good health and CMV-seropositive.

In this sample, this clone turned up once. V and J are TRBV9 and TRBJ2-5; 13 nucleotides match TRBD2. The CDR3 runs 16 residues. The J segment lost 5 bases and the V segment lost 4 bases, leaving 8 bases of the junction unmatched. Germline loops: CDR1 SGDLS, CDR2 YYNGEE. The CDR3 DNA is TGTGCCAGCAGCACCCGACTAGCGGGGGGTCGGGAGACCCAGTACTTC. As protein: CASSTRLAGGRETQYF.

The chain employs TRBV10-1 and TRBJ2-1, with D possibly matching TRBD1 (5 bases). The CDR3 spans 14 residues. Germline V gene lookup returns CDR1 WNHNN and CDR2 SYGVQD (reference sequence). The germline V and J ends were trimmed by 5 bases and 6 bases, with 14 bases remaining between them. The CDR3 DNA reads TGCGCCAGCAGTACGTCAGGGAAACCCAATGAGCAGTTCTTC. It translates to CASSTSGKPNEQFF.

The chain links TRBV6-5 to TRBJ2-7; 8 bases agree with TRBD1. Trimming cost V 0 bases and J 2 bases; bases outside gene matches: 3. The germline CDR1 and CDR2 sequences are MNHEY and SVGAGI. The CDR3 is 15 amino acids. CDR3: CASSYSDRGTYEQYF. The CDR3 region has the DNA TGTGCCAGCAGTTACTCTGACAGGGGTACCTACGAGCAGTACTTC.

In the case of this clone: Given the absence of the conserved phenylalanine or tryptophan at the CDR3 end, a read error is likely. The DNA is left out, because the CDR3 cannot be placed on it with certainty; the CDR3 is given as TCRdb lists it. The chain joins TRBV5-3 to TRBJ1-2. TRBV5-3 qualifies as an ORF whose function is uncertain. Ends included, the CDR3 has 11 residues. This CDR3 is CARSLANPRRV.

The chain uses TRBV19 and TRBJ1-4; 9 nucleotides match TRBD1. The ends lost 5 bases at V and 3 bases at J; junction bases unmatched: 4. The CDR3 contains 15 residues. Germline V gene data show CDR1 as LNHDA and CDR2 as SQIVND (reference sequence). The CDR3 region has the DNA TGTGCCAGTAGTGGGGGACAGGGTCCTAATGAAAAACTGTTTTTT. Amino acids: CASSGGQGPNEKLFF. Supplemented by reference TRBV19 and TRBJ1-4, the full variable domain reads DGGITQSPKYLFRKEGQNVTLSCEQNLNHDAMYWYRQDPGQGLRLIYYSQIVNDFQKGDIAEGYSVSREKKESFPLTVTSAQKNPTAFYLCASSGGQGPNEKLFFGSGTQLSVL.

This clone came up a few times. The genes are TRBV4-1 and TRBJ2-5, with D tentatively TRBD2 (6 bases). Trimming cost V 1 base and J 4 bases, with 19 bases left between them. Germline lookup yields CDR1 MGHRA and CDR2 YSYEKL. CDR3 length equals 17 residues. This CDR3 is CASSQVGKRGGPETQYF. The CDR3 DNA sequence: TGCGCCAGCAGCCAAGTCGGGAAACGGGGAGGCCCAGAGACCCAGTACTTC.

The V and J genes are TRBV7-6 and TRBJ1-1, with 9 positions matching TRBD1. With 2 bases clipped from V and 2 bases from J, the junction kept 18 bases outside the gene matches. CDR3 length equals 20 residues. The germline CDR1 and CDR2 sequences are SGHVS and FNYEAQ. The CDR3 sequence: CASSLLPGQGSDRDNTEAFF. The CDR3 bases are TGTGCCAGCAGCTTACTCCCGGGACAGGGCTCCGACCGTGATAACACTGAAGCTTTCTTT. The variable domain in full, with the rest retrieved from reference TRBV7-6 and TRBJ1-1, is GAGVSQSPRYKVTKRGQDVALRCDPISGHVSLYWYRQALGQGPEFLTYFNYEAQQDKSGLPNDRFSAERPEGSISTLTIQRTEQRDSAMYRCASSLLPGQGSDRDNTEAFFGQGTRLTVV.

This sequence joins TRBV11-2 and TRBJ2-2; 8 positions match TRBD2. From germline, CDR1 is SGHAT and CDR2 FQNNGV. There are 16 residues in the CDR3. Trimming removed 5 bases from V and 2 bases from J; junction bases left unmatched: 7. The CDR3 nucleotides are TGTGCCAGCAGCGCAGAGCGGGGGTTTAACACCGGGGAGCTGTTTTTT. Amino acids: CASSAERGFNTGELFF.

The chain recombines TRBV5-1 with TRBJ2-1, with 10 nucleotides matching TRBD2. Germline CDR1 is SGHRS and CDR2 is YFSETQ. The length of the CDR3 is 13 residues. The ends lost 5 bases at V and 5 bases at J; junction bases unmatched: 1. The CDR3 region is CASRLAGDNEQFF. CDR3 DNA sequence: TGCGCCAGCAGGCTAGCGGGGGACAATGAGCAGTTCTTC.

This clone was counted once. The genes are TRBV7-6 and TRBJ2-2; no definite D call. This CDR3 has 13 residues. Germline CDR1 SGHVS, CDR2 FNYEAQ. The V end lost 5 bases, the J end lost 5 bases, and 9 bases lay between the germline ends. The DNA of the CDR3 is TGTGCCAGCAGCCCGCAAGCGACCGGGGAGCTGTTTTTT. Its translation: CASSPQATGELFF.

This chain connects TRBV6-8 to TRBJ1-1, with 12 bases that match TRBD1. Germline V gene lookup returns CDR1 MNHGY and CDR2 SAAAGT. The V segment lost 7 bases and the J segment 7 bases; nucleotides outside the gene matches: 4. The CDR3 sequence is 13 residues long. The CDR3: CASTGTGGGEAFF. The CDR3 nucleotides are TGTGCCAGCACCGGGACAGGGGGCGGTGAAGCTTTCTTT.

This rearrangement joins TRBV9 to TRBJ2-1; D perhaps matches TRBD2 (5 bases). The V and J ends lost 1 base and 4 bases respectively, with 12 bases between them. Germline assignment: CDR1 SGDLS and CDR2 YYNGEE. The CDR3 is made up of 15 amino acids. As DNA, the CDR3 is TGTGCCAGCAGCGTAACCGGACTTATATACAATGAGCAGTTCTTC. Its translation: CASSVTGLIYNEQFF.

This clone was recorded only once. The J gene is TRBJ2-1, the V gene TRBV4-1; 9 nucleotides line up with TRBD2. This CDR3 has 16 residues. Germline assignment: CDR1 MGHRA and CDR2 YSYEKL. The junction had 7 bases not matched to a gene; V was cut back by 5 bases and J by 2 bases. Here the CDR3 DNA reads TGCGCCAGCAGCTCTCTAAGCGGGGGGCCCTACAATGAGCAGTTCTTC. It encodes CASSSLSGGPYNEQFF.

The rearrangement joins TRBV6-5 to TRBJ1-2, with D possibly matching TRBD1 (5 bases). The V end was cut by 7 bases, the J end by 6 bases, with 6 bases between. The CDR3 covers 10 residues. Germline V gene lookup returns CDR1 MNHEY and CDR2 SVGAGI. The CDR3 region has the DNA TGTGCCAGCAAAGGGGATGGCTACACCTTC. This codes for CASKGDGYTF.

The V call is TRBV7-6, the J call TRBJ2-3; 8 positions match TRBD2. Germline V gives CDR1 SGHVS, CDR2 FNYEAQ. The CDR3 length is 17 residues. With V trimmed by 5 bases and J by 4 bases, 14 bases remained unmatched. DNA of the CDR3: TGTGCCAGCAGCCTCCTGGCGGGTAGCGGGGAGGCAGATACGCAGTATTTT. Its translation is CASSLLAGSGEADTQYF.

This clone was counted a single time. V usage is TRBV6-1 and J usage is TRBJ2-7, with D perhaps TRBD1 (6 bases). V dropped 2 bases and J dropped 4 bases, with 12 bases sitting between them. Germline loops: CDR1 MNHNS, CDR2 SASEGT. The CDR3 totals 14 residues. As DNA, the CDR3 is TGTGCCAGCAGTGAACAAACAGGGTGGTACGAGCAGTACTTC. Protein product: CASSEQTGWYEQYF.

V gene TRBV2 combines with J gene TRBJ1-6; maybe TRBD1 (5 bases). V dropped 6 bases and J dropped 0 bases, with 9 bases sitting between them. The CDR3 is made up of 15 amino acids. Germline V gene data show CDR1 as SNHLY and CDR2 as FYNNEI. The CDR3 DNA reads as TGTGCCAGCAGATCCGGGGGCTCCTATAATTCACCCCTCCACTTT. It codes for CASRSGGSYNSPLHF.

This chain links TRBV30 with TRBJ2-7, with 8 nucleotides matching TRBD1. There are 14 residues in the CDR3. With V trimmed by 4 bases and J by 3 bases, 8 bases remained unmatched. Germline CDR1 GTSNPN, CDR2 SVGIG (reference sequence). CDR3 amino acids: CAWKGPGGGYEQYF. CDR3 bases: TGTGCCTGGAAGGGTCCAGGGGGCGGCTACGAGCAGTACTTC.

CDR3 nucleotide sequence: TGTGCCAGCAGCCAAGGAACTTTTGACACCGGGGAGCTGTTTTTT. Translating gives CASSQGTFDTGELFF. The chain couples TRBV4-2 to TRBJ2-2; D not resolved. Trimming took off 1 base at V and 3 bases at J, with 9 bases between the two ends. Germline V CDR1 and CDR2: LGHNA, YNFKEQ. The CDR3 is 15 residues long.

This sequence joins TRBV6-1 and TRBJ1-1; 8 nucleotides align to TRBD1. J lost 4 bases, V lost 6 bases, and 10 bases had no gene match. The CDR3 is 15 amino acids. Germline CDR1 is MNHNS and CDR2 is SASEGT. CDR3 in amino acids: CASRRTGSSGTEAFF. For the CDR3, the DNA is TGTGCCAGCAGGAGGACAGGGTCTAGCGGCACTGAAGCTTTCTTT.

Comment on this clone: The same CDR3 arises from other DNA sequences in this sample as well. The chain is built from TRBV5-6 and TRBJ1-6; the D is unclear. V was cut by 9 bases and J by 6 bases, with 19 bases left in between. CDR1 and CDR2 (germline): SGHDT, YYEEEE. This CDR3 is 15 amino acids long. The DNA of the CDR3 is TGTGCCAATAGCATTAATCGGCGGCCTAATTCACCCCTCCACTTT. The encoded protein is CANSINRRPNSPLHF.

V is TRBV19 and J is TRBJ2-2; TRBD2 matches at 7 bases. The germline V gene encodes CDR1 LNHDA and CDR2 SQIVND (reference sequence). The CDR3 runs 18 residues. V lost 6 bases and J lost 0; bases outside the gene matches: 13. The CDR3 loop reads CASRSGGGMAANTGELFF. DNA for the CDR3: TGTGCCAGTAGAAGTGGGGGGGGGATGGCAGCGAACACCGGGGAGCTGTTTTTT.